The table lists the clone carrying this T cell receptor beta chain with a few counts. What it binds is unknown. Germline lookup yields CDR1 SGHNT and CDR2 YENEEA. The J segment lost 4 bases and the V segment lost 6 bases, leaving 6 bases of the junction unmatched. There are 15 residues in the CDR3. Profiled with immunoSEQ multiplex PCR; TCRdb holds only in-frame clones, not every one. The sample records just over 2,500 clones, around 25% being singletons. This record comes from a study of T cells in localized non-small cell lung cancer. Study-wide results and limits: A median around 55 of the top 100 tumor clones appeared in adjacent lung. An association was observed between higher blood T cell density and longer overall survival. Clonality peaked in uninvolved adjacent lung rather than tumor. Only one tumor region went through sequencing, so heterogeneity may still be there.

The sequences come from normal lung tissue next to the tumor, collected before any cancer treatment. The clonotype originates from a man aged 35 to 69 with stage II lung adenocarcinoma. The chain employs TRBV11-3 and TRBJ2-2; 9 nucleotides match TRBD1. The CDR3 here is CASRPRDRVTGELFF. CDR3 nucleotides: TGTGCCAGCAGGCCTCGGGACAGGGTCACCGGGGAGCTGTTTTTT. Using reference TRBV11-3 and TRBJ2-2 for the parts outside the CDR3, the full variable domain is EAGVVQSPRYKIIEKKQPVAFWCNPISGHNTLYWYLQNLGQGPELLIRYENEEAVDDSQLPKDRFSAERLKGVDSTLKIQPAELGDSAVYLCASRPRDRVTGELFFGEGSRLTVL.